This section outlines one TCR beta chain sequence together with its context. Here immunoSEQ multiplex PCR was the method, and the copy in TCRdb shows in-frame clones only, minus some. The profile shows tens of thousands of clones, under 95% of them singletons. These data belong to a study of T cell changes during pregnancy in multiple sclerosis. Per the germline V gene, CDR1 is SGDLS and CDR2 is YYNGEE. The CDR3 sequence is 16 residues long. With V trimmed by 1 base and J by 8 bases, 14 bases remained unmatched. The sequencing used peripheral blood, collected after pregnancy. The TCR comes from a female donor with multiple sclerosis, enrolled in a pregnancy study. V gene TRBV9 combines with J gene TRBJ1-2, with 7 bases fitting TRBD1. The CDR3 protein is CASSVFRGGGAGGYTF. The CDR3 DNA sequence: TGTGCCAGCAGCGTATTTAGAGGGGGCGGCGCAGGAGGCTACACCTTC.